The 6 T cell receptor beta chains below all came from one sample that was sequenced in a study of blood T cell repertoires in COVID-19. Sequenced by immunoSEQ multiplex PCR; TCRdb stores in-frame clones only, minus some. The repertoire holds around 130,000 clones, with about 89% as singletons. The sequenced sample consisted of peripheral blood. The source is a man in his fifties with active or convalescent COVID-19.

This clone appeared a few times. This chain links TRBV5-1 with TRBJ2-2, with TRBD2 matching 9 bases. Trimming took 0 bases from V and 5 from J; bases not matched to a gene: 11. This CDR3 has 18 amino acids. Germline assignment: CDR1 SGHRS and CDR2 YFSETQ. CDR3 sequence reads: CASSLARVAGVRTGELFF. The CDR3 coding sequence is TGCGCCAGCAGCTTGGCCAGGGTAGCGGGAGTCCGTACCGGGGAGCTGTTTTTT. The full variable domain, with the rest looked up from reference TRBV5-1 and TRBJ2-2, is KAGVTQTPRYLIKTRGQQVTLSCSPISGHRSVSWYQQTPGQGLQFLFEYFSETQRNKGNFPGRFSGRQFSNSRSEMNVSTLELGDSALYLCASSLARVAGVRTGELFFGEGSRLTVL.

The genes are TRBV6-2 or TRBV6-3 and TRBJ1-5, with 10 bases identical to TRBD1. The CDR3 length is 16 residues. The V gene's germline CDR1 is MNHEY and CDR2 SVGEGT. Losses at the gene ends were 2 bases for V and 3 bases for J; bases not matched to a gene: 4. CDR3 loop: CASSYQGTGDNQPQHF. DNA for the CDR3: TGTGCCAGCAGTTACCAAGGGACAGGGGACAATCAGCCCCAGCATTTT.

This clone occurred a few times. As DNA, the CDR3 is TGTGCCAGGGACTGGAGCGGGCGGACCTACGAGCAGTACTTC. Residues: CARDWSGRTYEQYF. The rearrangement joins TRBV25-1 to TRBJ2-7; D may be TRBD2 (6 bases). CDR1 and CDR2 from the germline V gene are MGHDK and SYGVNS. CDR3 length: 14 amino acids. Trimming pared 9 bases from V and 2 bases from J, leaving 17 bases between.

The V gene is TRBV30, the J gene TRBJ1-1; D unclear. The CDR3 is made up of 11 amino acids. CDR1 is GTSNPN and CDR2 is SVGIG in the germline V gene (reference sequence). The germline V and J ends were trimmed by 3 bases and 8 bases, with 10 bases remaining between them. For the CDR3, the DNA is TGTGCCTGGAGCCAGGTCAGAGAAGCTTTCTTT. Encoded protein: CAWSQVREAFF.

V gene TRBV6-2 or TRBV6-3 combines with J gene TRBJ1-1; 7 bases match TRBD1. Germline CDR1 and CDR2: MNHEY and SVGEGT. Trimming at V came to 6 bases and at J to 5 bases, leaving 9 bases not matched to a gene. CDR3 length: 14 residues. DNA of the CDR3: TGTGCCAGCAGCGACAGGGTCAGGGCGACTGAAGCTTTCTTT. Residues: CASSDRVRATEAFF.

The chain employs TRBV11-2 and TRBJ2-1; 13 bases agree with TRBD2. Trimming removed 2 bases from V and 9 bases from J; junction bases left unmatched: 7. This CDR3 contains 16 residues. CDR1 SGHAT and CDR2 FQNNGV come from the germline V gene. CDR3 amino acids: CASSLTSGRAFAEQFF. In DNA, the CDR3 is TGTGCCAGCAGCTTAACTAGCGGGAGGGCCTTCGCTGAGCAGTTCTTC.